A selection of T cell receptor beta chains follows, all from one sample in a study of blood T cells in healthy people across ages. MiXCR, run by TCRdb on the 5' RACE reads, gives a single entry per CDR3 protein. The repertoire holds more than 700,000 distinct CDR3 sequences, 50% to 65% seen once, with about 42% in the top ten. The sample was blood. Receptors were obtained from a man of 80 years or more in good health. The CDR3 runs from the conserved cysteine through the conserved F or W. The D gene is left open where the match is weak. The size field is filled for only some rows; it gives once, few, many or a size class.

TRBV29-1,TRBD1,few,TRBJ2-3,TGCAGCGTTGACCTCGGGACAGGGGTACACAGATACGCGTATTTT,CSVDLGTGVHRYAYF
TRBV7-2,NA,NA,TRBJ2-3,TGTGCCAGCAGCTTAGCGGGACGCTTCAATACGCAGTATTTT,CASSLAGRFNTQYF
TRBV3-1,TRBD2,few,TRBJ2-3,TGTGCCAGCAGCCAAGCACTAGCGGCCCACAGATACGCGTATTTT,CASSQALAAHRYAYF
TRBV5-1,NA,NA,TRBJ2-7,TGCGCCAGCAGACCCGGGACGGACACGGGGAGCTCCTACGAGCAGTACTTC,CASRPGTDTGSSYEQYF
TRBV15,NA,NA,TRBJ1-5,TGTGCCACCAGCAGAGCGATGGGACCGATCGATCAGCCCCAGCATTTT,CATSRAMGPIDQPQHF
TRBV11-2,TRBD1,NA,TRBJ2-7,TGTGCCAGCAGCCTCTATATAGGGACAGCCTACGAGCAGTACTTC,CASSLYIGTAYEQYF
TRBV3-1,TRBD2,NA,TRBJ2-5,TGTGCCAGCAGCCACGCCGGGACTAGCCAAGAGACCCAGTACTTC,CASSHAGTSQETQYF
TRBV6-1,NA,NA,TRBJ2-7,TGTGCCAGCAGGCGGGACTTTTACAATGAGCAGTACTTC,CASRRDFYNEQYF
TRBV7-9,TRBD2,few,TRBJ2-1,TGTGCCAGCAGCCCTGGTCGGGCTAGCGGGAGGGCCATGGGTGAGCAGTTCTTC,CASSPGRASGRAMGEQFF
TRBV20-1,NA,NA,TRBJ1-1,TGCAGTGCTAAAATGAACACTGAAGCTTTCTTT,CSAKMNTEAFF
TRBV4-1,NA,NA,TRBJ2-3,TGCGCCAGCAGCCAACTGGGGAGGCGGGATACGCAGTATTTT,CASSQLGRRDTQYF
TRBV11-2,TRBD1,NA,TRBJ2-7,TGTGCCAGCAGACTGACAGGGGTTACGGACGAGCAGTACTTC,CASRLTGVTDEQYF
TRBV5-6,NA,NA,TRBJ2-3,TGTGCCAGCAGCTTGCGGAGTCCTGGAAGATACGCGTATTTT,CASSLRSPGRYAYF
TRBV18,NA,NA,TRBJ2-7,TGTGCCAGCTCGGCCCCAGGGCCCTCCTACGAGCAGTACTTC,CASSAPGPSYEQYF
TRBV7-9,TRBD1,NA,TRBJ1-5,TGTGCCAGCAGCTGGGCGTCTTGGGACAGTTTCAATCAGCCCCAGCATTTT,CASSWASWDSFNQPQHF
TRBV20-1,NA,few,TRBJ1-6,TGCAGTGCTAGAGAGGGGGGCGCCCCCGATAATTCGCCCCTCCACTTT,CSAREGGAPDNSPLHF
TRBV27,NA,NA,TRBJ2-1,TGTGCCAGCAGTCTAGGTGCCAATTACAATGAGCAGTTCTTC,CASSLGANYNEQFF